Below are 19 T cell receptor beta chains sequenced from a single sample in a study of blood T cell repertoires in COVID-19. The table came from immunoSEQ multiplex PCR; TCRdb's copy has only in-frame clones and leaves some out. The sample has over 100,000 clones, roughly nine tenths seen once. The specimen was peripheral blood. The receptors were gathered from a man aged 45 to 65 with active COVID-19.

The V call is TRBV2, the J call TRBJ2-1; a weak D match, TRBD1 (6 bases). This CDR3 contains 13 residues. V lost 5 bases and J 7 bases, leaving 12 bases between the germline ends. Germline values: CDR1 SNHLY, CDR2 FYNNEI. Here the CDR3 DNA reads TGTGCCAGCAGTCGGACAGACGATAATGAGCAGTTCTTC. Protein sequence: CASSRTDDNEQFF. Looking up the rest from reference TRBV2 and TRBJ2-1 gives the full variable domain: EPEVTQTPSHQVTQMGQEVILRCVPISNHLYFYWYRQILGQKVEFLVSFYNNEISEKSEIFDDQFSVERPDGSNFTLKIRSTKLEDSAMYFCASSRTDDNEQFFGPGTRLTVL.

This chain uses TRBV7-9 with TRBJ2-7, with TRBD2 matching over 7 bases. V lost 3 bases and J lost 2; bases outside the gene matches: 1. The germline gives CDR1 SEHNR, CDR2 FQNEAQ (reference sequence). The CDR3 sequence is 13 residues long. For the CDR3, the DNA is TGTGCCAGCAGCTTTGGGGGGGCCTACGAGCAGTACTTC. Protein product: CASSFGGAYEQYF. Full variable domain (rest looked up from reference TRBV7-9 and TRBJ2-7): DTGVSQNPRHKITKRGQNVTFRCDPISEHNRLYWYRQTLGQGPEFLTYFQNEAQLEKSRLLSDRFSAERPKGSFSTLEIQRTEQGDSAMYLCASSFGGAYEQYFGPGTRLTVT.

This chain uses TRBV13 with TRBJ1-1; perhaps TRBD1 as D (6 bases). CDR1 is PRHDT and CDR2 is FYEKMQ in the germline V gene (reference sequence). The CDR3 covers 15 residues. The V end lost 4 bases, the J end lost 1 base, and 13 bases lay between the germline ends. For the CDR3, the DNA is TGTGCCAGCAGCTCAACCCGGGACAAGAACACTGAAGCTTTCTTT. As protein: CASSSTRDKNTEAFF.

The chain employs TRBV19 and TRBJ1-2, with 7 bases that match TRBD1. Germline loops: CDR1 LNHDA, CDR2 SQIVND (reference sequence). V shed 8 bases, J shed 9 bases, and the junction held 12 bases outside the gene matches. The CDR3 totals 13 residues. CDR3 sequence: CASGTGDRRSYTF. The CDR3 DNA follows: TGTGCCAGTGGGACGGGGGACAGAAGGAGCTACACCTTC.

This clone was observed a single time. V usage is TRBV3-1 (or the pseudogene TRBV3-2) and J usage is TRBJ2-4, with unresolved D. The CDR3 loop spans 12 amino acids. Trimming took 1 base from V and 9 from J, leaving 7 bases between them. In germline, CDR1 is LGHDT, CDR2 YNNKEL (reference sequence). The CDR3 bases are TGTGCCAGCAGCCAAGTAGAGCCCATTCAGTACTTC. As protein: CASSQVEPIQYF.

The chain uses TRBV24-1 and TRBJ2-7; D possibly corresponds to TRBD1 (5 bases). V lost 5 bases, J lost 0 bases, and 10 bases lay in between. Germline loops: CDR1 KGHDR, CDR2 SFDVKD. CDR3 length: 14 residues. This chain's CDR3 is CATSGSGISYEQYF. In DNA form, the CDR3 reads TGTGCCACCAGTGGTTCAGGGATCTCCTACGAGCAGTACTTC.

This chain's CDR3 is CASRYRSGEKLFF. The CDR3 nucleotides are TGCGCCAGCAGGTATCGCTCGGGGGAAAAACTGTTTTTT. This sequence joins TRBV5-1 and TRBJ1-4, with no clear D. Germline assignment: CDR1 SGHRS and CDR2 YFSETQ. Trimming stripped 5 bases from V and 8 bases from J, with 13 bases between. This CDR3 is 13 amino acids long.

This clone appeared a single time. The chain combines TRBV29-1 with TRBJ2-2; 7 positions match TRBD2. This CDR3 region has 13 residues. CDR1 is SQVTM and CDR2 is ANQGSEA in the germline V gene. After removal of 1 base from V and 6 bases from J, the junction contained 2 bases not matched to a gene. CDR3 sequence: CSVEVRGAGELFF. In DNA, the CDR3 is TGCAGCGTTGAAGTTCGGGGGGCCGGGGAGCTGTTTTTT.

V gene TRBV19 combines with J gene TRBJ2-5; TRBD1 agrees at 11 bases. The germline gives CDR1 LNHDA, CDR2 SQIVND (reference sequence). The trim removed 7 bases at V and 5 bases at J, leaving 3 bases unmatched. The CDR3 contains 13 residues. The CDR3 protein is CASMGTGGETQYF. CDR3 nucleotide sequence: TGTGCCAGTATGGGGACAGGGGGGGAGACCCAGTACTTC.

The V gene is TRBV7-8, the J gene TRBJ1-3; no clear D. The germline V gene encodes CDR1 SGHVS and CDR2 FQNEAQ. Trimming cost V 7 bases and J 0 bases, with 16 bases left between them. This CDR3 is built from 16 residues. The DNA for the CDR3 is TGTGCCAGCACCCCGGGGTCCGCTCGCTCTGGAAACACCATATATTTT. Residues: CASTPGSARSGNTIYF.

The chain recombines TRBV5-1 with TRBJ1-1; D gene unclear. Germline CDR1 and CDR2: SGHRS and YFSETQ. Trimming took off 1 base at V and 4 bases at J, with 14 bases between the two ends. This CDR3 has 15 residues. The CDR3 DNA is TGCGCCAGCAGCTTGTCCGATCCCCGGGTCACTGAAGCTTTCTTT. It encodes CASSLSDPRVTEAFF.

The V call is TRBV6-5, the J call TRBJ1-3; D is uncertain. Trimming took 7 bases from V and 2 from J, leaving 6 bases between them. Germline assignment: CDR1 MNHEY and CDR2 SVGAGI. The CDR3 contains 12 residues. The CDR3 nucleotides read TGTGCCAGCACAGAACCTGGAAACACCATATATTTT. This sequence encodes CASTEPGNTIYF.

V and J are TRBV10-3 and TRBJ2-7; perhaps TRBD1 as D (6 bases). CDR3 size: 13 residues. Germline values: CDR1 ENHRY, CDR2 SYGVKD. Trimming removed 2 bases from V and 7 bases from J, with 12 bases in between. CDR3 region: CAISEHDRKEQYF. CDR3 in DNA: TGTGCCATCAGTGAGCACGACAGGAAAGAGCAGTACTTC.

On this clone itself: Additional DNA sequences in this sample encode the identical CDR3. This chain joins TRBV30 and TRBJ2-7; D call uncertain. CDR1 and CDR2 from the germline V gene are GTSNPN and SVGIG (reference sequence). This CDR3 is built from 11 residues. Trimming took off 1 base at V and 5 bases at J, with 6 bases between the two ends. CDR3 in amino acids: CAWSGRDEQYF. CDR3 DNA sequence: TGTGCCTGGAGTGGTCGTGACGAGCAGTACTTC.

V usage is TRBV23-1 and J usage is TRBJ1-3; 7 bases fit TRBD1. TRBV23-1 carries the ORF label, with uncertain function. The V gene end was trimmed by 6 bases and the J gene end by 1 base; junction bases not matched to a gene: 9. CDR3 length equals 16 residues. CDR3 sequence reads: CASRGRTGLSGNTIYF. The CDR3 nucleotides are TGCGCCAGCAGGGGCAGGACAGGACTTTCTGGAAACACCATATATTTT.

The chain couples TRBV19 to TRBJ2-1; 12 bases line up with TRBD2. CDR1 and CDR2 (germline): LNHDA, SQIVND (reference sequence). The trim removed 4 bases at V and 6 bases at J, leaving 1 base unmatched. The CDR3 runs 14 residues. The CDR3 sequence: CASSRTSGVNEQFF. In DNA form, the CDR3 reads TGTGCCAGTAGTAGGACTAGCGGGGTCAATGAGCAGTTCTTC.

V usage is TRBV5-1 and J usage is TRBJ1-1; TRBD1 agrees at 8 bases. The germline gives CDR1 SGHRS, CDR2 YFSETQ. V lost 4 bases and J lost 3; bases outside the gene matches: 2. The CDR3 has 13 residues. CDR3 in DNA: TGCGCCAGCAGCCAGGGGGCTGACACTGAAGCTTTCTTT. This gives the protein CASSQGADTEAFF. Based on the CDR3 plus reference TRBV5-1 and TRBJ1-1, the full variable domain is KAGVTQTPRYLIKTRGQQVTLSCSPISGHRSVSWYQQTPGQGLQFLFEYFSETQRNKGNFPGRFSGRQFSNSRSEMNVSTLELGDSALYLCASSQGADTEAFFGQGTRLTVV.

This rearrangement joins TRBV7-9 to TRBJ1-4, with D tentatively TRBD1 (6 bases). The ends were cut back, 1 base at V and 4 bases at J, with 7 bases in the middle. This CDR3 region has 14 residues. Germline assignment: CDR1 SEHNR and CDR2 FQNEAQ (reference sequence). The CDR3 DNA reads TGTGCCAGCAGCTTAGGCAGGGGTAATGAAAAACTGTTTTTT. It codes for CASSLGRGNEKLFF.

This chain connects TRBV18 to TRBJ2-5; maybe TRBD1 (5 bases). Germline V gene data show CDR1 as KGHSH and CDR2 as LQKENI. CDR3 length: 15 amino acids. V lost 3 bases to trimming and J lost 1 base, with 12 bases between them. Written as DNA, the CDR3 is TGTGCCAGCTCACCGGGAACAGGACCCCAAGAGACCCAGTACTTC. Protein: CASSPGTGPQETQYF.